This T cell receptor beta chain stems from a study of cytomegalovirus exposure and HLA in healthy donors. Looked up from germline, CDR1 is MDHEN and CDR2 is SYDVKM. CDR3 length: 17 residues. Unmatched junction bases numbered 11, after V lost 6 bases and J lost 4 bases. The assay was immunoSEQ multiplex PCR, and TCRdb's table has in-frame clones only and misses some. Among almost 70,000 clones listed, 96% were seen once. Sequenced material: PBMCs. The V call is TRBV28, the J call TRBJ2-7; 14 bases align to TRBD2. The receptor comes from a woman between 18 and 29 years old in good health and CMV-seropositive. The CDR3: CASSPGLAGVFMYEQYF. CDR3 coding DNA: TGTGCCAGCAGCCCGGGACTAGCGGGAGTATTCATGTACGAGCAGTACTTC.